This T cell receptor beta chain comes out of a study of T-cell reconstitution after alpha-beta-depleted transplantation in children. Study results and caveats: Reportedly, only several hundred clones from non-depleted graft cells drove alpha-beta T-cell counts at about two months. Surviving recipient cells, namely T cells and thymic progenitors, were the source of high day-60 TCRbeta diversity in some patients.

A note on this clonotype: Its antigen remains unidentified.

Researchers prepared the TCRbeta library using unique molecular identifiers, the study reports. In TCRdb, the PCR reads were re-called with MiXCR into one record per CDR3 protein. The profile shows hundreds of thousands of distinct CDR3 sequences, 10% to 15% of them singletons. The CDR3 contains 15 residues. Germline V gene lookup returns CDR1 LGHNA and CDR2 YSLEER. Between the trimmed V and J ends, which lost 4 bases and 6 bases, there was a span of 15 bases. The chain has TRBV4-3 and TRBJ2-2; possible D gene TRBD2, 6 bases. The receptor comes from a male patient younger than 18 who had a stem cell transplant for acute myeloid leukemia, so the T cells may come from the graft donor. The sequences come from PBMCs, mostly from graft donor cells, collected 360 days after TCRalphabeta/CD19-depleted stem cell transplant. The CDR3 nucleotides are TGCGCCAGCAGCCCAATTGCAGGCGGGGCCGGGGAGCTGTTTTTT. Amino acids: CASSPIAGGAGELFF.